One and the same sample provided the 2 T cell receptor beta chains below, sequenced in a study of OX40 agonist ivuxolimab in advanced cancers. Libraries were prepared by immunoSEQ multiplex PCR; TCRdb keeps only in-frame clonotypes and omits some of them. Of 60,000 to 100,000 clones listed, more than 80% are singletons. Material: CD4+ or CD8+ T cells sorted from blood, obtained in a trial of the OX40 agonist ivuxolimab. The receptors stem from an adult with an advanced solid tumor such as melanoma, head and neck, liver or kidney cancer.

The V call is TRBV28, the J call TRBJ2-7, with 7 bases lining up with TRBD2. This CDR3 region has 13 residues. The germline gives CDR1 MDHEN, CDR2 SYDVKM. Germline trimming cut 5 bases from V and 4 bases from J; bases unmatched to any gene: 5. The CDR3 spells CASSGQGGYEQYF. In DNA form, the CDR3 reads TGTGCCAGCAGTGGGCAGGGAGGGTACGAGCAGTACTTC.

The rearrangement joins TRBV5-8 to TRBJ1-3; D perhaps matches TRBD1 (6 bases). CDR1 is SGHTS, CDR2 YDEGEE, per germline. There are 16 residues in the CDR3. The V gene lost 2 bases and the J gene lost 4 bases, with 16 bases spanning the gap. The CDR3: CASSFEGGAYGNTIYF. The CDR3 nucleotides are TGTGCCAGCAGCTTTGAGGGGGGCGCGTACGGAAACACCATATATTTT.